The 9 T cell receptor beta chains reported below all come from one sample, sequenced in a study of technical replicates of blood from a handful of donors. Clones were sequenced by immunoSEQ multiplex PCR, and TCRdb holds only the in-frame ones, with some missing. The table records roughly 87,000 clones, about 91% of them present only once. Sequencing was performed on T cells isolated from PBMCs. All receptors derive from a human donor in good health.

The chain employs TRBV13 and TRBJ2-5; a weak D match, TRBD2 (6 bases). The CDR3 contains 16 residues. Trimming took off 0 bases at V and 0 bases at J, with 11 bases between the two ends. CDR1 and CDR2 from the germline V gene are PRHDT and FYEKMQ (reference sequence). In DNA form, the CDR3 reads TGTGCCAGCAGCTTAGGCCTTGGAGGGAACCAAGAGACCCAGTACTTC. It codes for CASSLGLGGNQETQYF.

The chain has TRBV11-3 and TRBJ2-7; TRBD1 agrees at 9 bases. Germline values: CDR1 SGHNT, CDR2 YENEEA. The CDR3 is 14 residues long. J was trimmed by 2 bases and V by 1 base; bases with no gene match: 0. CDR3 sequence reads: CASSLGDRAYEQYF. The CDR3 DNA reads as TGTGCCAGCAGCTTAGGGGACAGGGCCTACGAGCAGTACTTC.

The chain couples TRBV19 to TRBJ1-1; no definite D call. Trimming pared 6 bases from V and 1 base from J, leaving 15 bases between. Germline V CDR1 and CDR2: LNHDA, SQIVND (reference sequence). The CDR3 extends over 15 amino acids. The CDR3 sequence is CASSRRTGENTEAFF. The CDR3 nucleotides read TGTGCCAGTAGCCGACGGACTGGGGAGAACACTGAAGCTTTCTTT.

This rearrangement joins TRBV7-2 to TRBJ1-2; 7 nucleotides line up with TRBD1. From germline, CDR1 is SGHTA and CDR2 FQGNSA. V gave up 5 bases and J gave up 6 bases; unmatched junction bases: 12. The CDR3 is 15 amino acids. CDR3 DNA sequence: TGTGCCAGCAGCGCCCGGACAGGTCGAGTCGATGGCTACACCTTC. It specifies CASSARTGRVDGYTF.

V and J are TRBV9 and TRBJ1-2; a weak D match, TRBD1 (6 bases). V was shortened by 1 base and J by 6 bases, with 13 bases between the two germline ends. The CDR3 consists of 14 residues. CDR1 and CDR2 from the germline V gene are SGDLS and YYNGEE. The CDR3 spells CASSVSTGADGYTF. The CDR3 nucleotides read TGTGCCAGCAGCGTATCGACAGGAGCGGATGGCTACACCTTC.

The V and J genes are TRBV11-2 and TRBJ1-5, with no clear D. This CDR3 spans 13 amino acids. The V end was cut by 0 bases, the J end by 7 bases, with 7 bases between. Germline V gene lookup returns CDR1 SGHAT and CDR2 FQNNGV. CDR3 sequence reads: CASSLDLEQPQHF. The CDR3 DNA sequence: TGTGCCAGCAGCTTAGATCTCGAGCAGCCCCAGCATTTT.

V gene TRBV6-1 combines with J gene TRBJ1-2, with TRBD1 matching over 10 bases. Per the germline V gene, CDR1 is MNHNS and CDR2 is SASEGT. Trimming at V came to 8 bases and at J to 5 bases, leaving 8 bases not matched to a gene. The CDR3 length is 14 residues. The CDR3 spells CASSPDRGIYGYTF. The CDR3 DNA reads TGTGCCAGCTCGCCGGACAGGGGGATTTATGGCTACACCTTC.

The V call is TRBV5-4, the J call TRBJ2-5; D is ambiguous. Trimming took 4 bases from V and 7 from J, leaving 8 bases between them. Germline CDR1 reads SGHNT; CDR2 reads YYREEE (reference sequence). The CDR3 contains 11 residues. The CDR3 bases are TGTGCCAGCAGCGATACGAGGACCCAGTACTTC. It encodes CASSDTRTQYF. The full variable domain, in which reference TRBV5-4 and TRBJ2-5 provide the parts outside the CDR3, is ETGVTQSPTHLIKTRGQQVTLRCSSQSGHNTVSWYQQALGQGPQFIFQYYREEENGRGNFPPRFSGLQFPNYSSELNVNALELDDSALYLCASSDTRTQYFGPGTRLLVL.

This chain uses TRBV6-5 with TRBJ2-1, with a tentative D call TRBD2 (6 bases). The CDR3 has 15 amino acids. Trimming took 2 bases from V and 3 from J, leaving 11 bases between them. Germline-derived CDR1 and CDR2 are MNHEY and SVGAGI. CDR3 sequence reads: CASSYRDSRYNEQFF. CDR3 nucleotide sequence: TGTGCCAGCAGTTACCGGGACTCTCGCTACAATGAGCAGTTCTTC.